The rows below give T cell receptor beta chains drawn from one sample of a study of blood T cells in healthy people across ages. TCRdb re-called the 5' RACE reads through MiXCR, storing one row per CDR3 protein. The sample holds about 800,000 distinct CDR3 sequences, 20% to 25% seen once. The sample was also reused in another study, on T cells of mothers and their children.

Sequencing input: blood. The receptors stem from a boy younger than 18 in good health. CDR3s include the opening cysteine and the closing phenylalanine or tryptophan. A D gene is named only where the DNA matches it firmly. Only some rows state a clone size, as once, few, many or a class for expanded clones.

>.|.|TRBJ2-3|TRBV4-3
CASSFVSYTDTQYF
TGCGCCAGCAGTTTCGTCTCCTACACAGATACGCAGTATTTT
>few|TRBD2|TRBJ2-5|TRBV25-1
CASSEYGATGGTQYF
TGTGCCAGCAGTGAATATGGGGCCACGGGGGGGACCCAGTACTTC
>few|.|TRBJ2-7|TRBV25-1
CASNGAGDEQYF
TGTGCCAGCAACGGCGCCGGGGACGAGCAGTACTTC
>few|.|TRBJ2-1|TRBV7-3
CASSQSPDNNEQFF
TGTGCCAGCAGCCAATCGCCCGACAACAATGAGCAGTTCTTC
>.|.|TRBJ1-5|TRBV28
CASSSNRAGWYQPQHF
TGTGCCAGCAGCTCAAACCGGGCAGGGTGGTATCAGCCCCAGCATTTT
>.|TRBD1|TRBJ2-1|TRBV19
CASSPQTGGWNNEQFF
TGTGCCAGTAGTCCCCAAACAGGGGGCTGGAACAATGAGCAGTTCTTC
>.|.|TRBJ2-7|TRBV4-2
CASSQDSDGVTVYEQYF
TGTGCCAGCAGCCAAGATAGTGACGGGGTAACTGTCTACGAGCAGTACTTC
>.|TRBD1|TRBJ1-1|TRBV29-1
CSVRQGTTTEAFF
TGCAGCGTTCGACAGGGGACCACGACTGAAGCTTTCTTT
>.|.|TRBJ1-2|TRBV5-1
CASSDLVYGYTF
TGCGCCAGCAGCGACCTCGTCTATGGCTACACCTTC
>few|TRBD2|TRBJ2-5|TRBV6-6
CASSYSGLAEETQYF
TGTGCCAGCAGTTACTCGGGACTAGCGGAAGAGACCCAGTACTTC
>.|.|TRBJ2-5|TRBV28
CAIGNQETQYF
TGTGCCATCGGAAACCAAGAGACCCAGTACTTC
>.|TRBD1|TRBJ1-2|TRBV5-1
CASSPGQNLYGYTF
TGCGCCAGCAGCCCGGGACAGAACCTCTATGGCTACACCTTC
>few|TRBD1|TRBJ1-2|TRBV20-1
CSASRQGDAGYTF
TGCAGTGCTAGTCGACAGGGGGACGCTGGCTACACCTTC
>.|TRBD1|TRBJ2-1|TRBV15
CATSRQGIDSYNEQFF
TGTGCCACCAGCCGACAGGGAATTGACAGTTACAATGAGCAGTTCTTC
>few|.|TRBJ2-1|TRBV6-5
CASGRASSYNEQFF
TGTGCCAGCGGGCGGGCGAGCTCCTACAATGAGCAGTTCTTC
>few|TRBD1|TRBJ2-7|TRBV2
CASSEEGRDSPYEQYF
TGTGCCAGCAGTGAAGAAGGACGGGACAGTCCCTACGAGCAGTACTTC
>few|TRBD2|TRBJ2-5|TRBV29-1
CSATGRLATQETQYF
TGCAGCGCAACGGGGAGACTAGCGACACAAGAGACCCAGTACTTC
>.|.|TRBJ2-7|TRBV7-2
CASSLRSGTTYEQYF
TGTGCCAGCAGCTTACGGTCCGGGACGACCTACGAGCAGTACTTC
>few|.|TRBJ2-1|TRBV6-4
CASSDEGHNEQFF
TGTGCCAGCAGTGATGAGGGCCACAATGAGCAGTTCTTC
>.|TRBD2|TRBJ2-1|TRBV5-1
CASSLVTSGSNEQFF
TGCGCCAGCAGCTTGGTTACTAGCGGGAGCAATGAGCAGTTCTTC
>.|TRBD2|TRBJ2-3|TRBV29-1
CSVESASGRDTQYF
TGCAGCGTTGAGTCGGCTAGCGGGAGGGATACGCAGTATTTT
>once|.|TRBJ1-2|TRBV27
CASSSNRRQTTNYGYTF
TGTGCCAGCAGTTCGAACCGCCGACAGACCACTAACTATGGCTACACCTTC
>few|.|TRBJ2-1|TRBV18
CASSPPTSLDEQFF
TGTGCCAGCTCACCCCCGACTAGTTTGGATGAGCAGTTCTTC
>.|TRBD2|TRBJ2-5|TRBV14
CASSRTAGFRLAGSEETQYF
TGTGCCAGCAGTCGCACCGCGGGATTTCGACTAGCGGGCTCAGAAGAGACCCAGTACTTC
>.|.|TRBJ2-5|TRBV28
CASSPRLGLSGGETQYF
TGTGCCAGCAGTCCGCGTCTTGGACTGAGCGGAGGAGAGACCCAGTACTTC
>few|TRBD1|TRBJ1-2|TRBV20-1
CSAIRRQGRAFYGYTF
TGCAGTGCTATTCGCCGACAGGGCCGGGCTTTCTATGGCTACACCTTC
>few|.|TRBJ1-1|TRBV15
CATSRTVNRAEAFF
TGTGCCACCAGCAGAACCGTGAATAGGGCTGAAGCTTTCTTT
>.|.|TRBJ1-2|TRBV20-1
CSALPGDTVDGYTF
TGCAGTGCTCTACCGGGAGATACAGTAGACGGCTACACCTTC